Each of the 18 T cell receptor beta chains below was sequenced from the same sample in a study of regulatory T cells in long-lasting Graves disease. Time point here: newly diagnosed GD, antithyroid drugs for less than 3 months. The TCR library was prepared using RNA isolated from PBMCs. To make TCR beta libraries, researchers used iRepertoire HTBI primers and Arm-PCR of CDR3 regions. TCRdb analysed the multiplex PCR reads with MiXCR anew, one entry per CDR3 protein. The sample holds 350,000 to 500,000 distinct CDR3 sequences, approximately 15% seen once. The sample also formed part of further work on T cells in Graves' hyperthyroidism and ophthalmopathy.

The material sequenced was peripheral blood mononuclear cells (PBMCs), taken at new diagnosis, from a patient treated with antithyroid drugs. These receptors were taken from a woman aged 50 to 60 with Graves disease.

This clonotype was counted at least ten times. The rearrangement links TRBV11-2 to TRBJ2-1; TRBD2 might be the D (6 bases). The CDR3 spans 15 residues. CDR1 is SGHAT, CDR2 FQNNGV, per germline. Trimming shortened V by 1 base and J by 4 bases, and 11 bases separated the two germline ends. The CDR3 reads CASSLVGTSYNEQFF. The CDR3 DNA reads TGTGCCAGCAGCTTAGTGGGGACTTCTTACAATGAGCAGTTCTTC.

This clonotype was counted at least ten times. The V gene is TRBV6-2 or TRBV6-3, the J gene TRBJ2-1, with 14 bases lining up with TRBD2. The CDR3 runs 21 residues. The germline V gene has CDR1 MNHEY and CDR2 SVGEGT. V lost 2 bases to trimming and J lost 0 bases; unmatched junction nucleotides: 12. As DNA, the CDR3 is TGTGCCAGCAGTTACGCCGGGACTAGCGGGAGAGTGGGGTACTCCTACAATGAGCAGTTCTTC. It specifies CASSYAGTSGRVGYSYNEQFF.

V is TRBV12-3 or TRBV12-4 and J is TRBJ1-3; the D is unclear. This CDR3 has 14 residues. Deletions cut 5 bases from V and 2 bases from J, with 10 bases between. The CDR3, as DNA: TGTGCCAGCAGTAAACAACTTACTGGAAACACCATATATTTT. Encoded protein: CASSKQLTGNTIYF.

This clonotype was seen ten or more times. This chain links TRBV9 with TRBJ2-1; D might be TRBD1 or TRBD2, each matching 6 bases. The length of the CDR3 is 14 residues. V was clipped by 3 bases and J by 6 bases, with 13 bases between them. The germline CDR1 and CDR2 sequences are SGDLS and YYNGEE. CDR3 region: CASSGGTLFNEQFF. DNA for the CDR3: TGTGCCAGCAGCGGCGGGACACTATTCAATGAGCAGTTCTTC.

This clonotype was counted a few times. The chain joins TRBV5-6 to TRBJ1-3; unclear D gene. V was trimmed by 0 bases and J by 0 bases, leaving 7 bases between them. The CDR3 sequence is 15 residues long. Looked up from germline, CDR1 is SGHDT and CDR2 is YYEEEE. CDR3 in amino acids: CASSLAAVSGNTIYF. CDR3 in DNA: TGTGCCAGCAGCTTGGCGGCGGTCTCTGGAAACACCATATATTTT.

This clonotype was counted between two and nine times. The junction and the germline gene differ at one end; a read error may be behind it. This chain joins TRBV7-2 and TRBJ2-7, with TRBD2 matching 13 bases. The germline V gene encodes CDR1 SGHTA and CDR2 FQGNSA. The length of the CDR3 is 17 residues. CDR3 sequence (DNA): TGTGCTAGCAGTCATCGGACTAGCGGGAGTTGGTCCTACGAGCAGTACTTC. It yields the protein CASSHRTSGSWSYEQYF.

This CDR3 reads CSVIGQSPEAFF. CDR3 nucleotides: TGCAGCGTTATAGGACAGAGCCCTGAAGCTTTCTTT. The chain combines TRBV29-1 with TRBJ1-1; D perhaps matches TRBD1 (6 bases). Looked up from germline, CDR1 is SQVTM and CDR2 is ANQGSEA. Deletions cut 5 bases from V and 6 bases from J, with 13 bases between. There are 12 residues in the CDR3.

The chain couples TRBV3-1 to TRBJ2-3; TRBD2 agrees at 11 bases. The junction had 9 bases not matched to a gene; V was cut back by 0 bases and J by 1 base. This CDR3 comprises 19 residues. Germline-derived CDR1 and CDR2 are LGHDT and YNNKEL (reference sequence). The CDR3 region is CASSQDGSGRAGGTDTQYF. The DNA of the CDR3 is TGTGCCAGCAGCCAAGATGGTAGCGGGAGGGCCGGGGGCACAGATACGCAGTATTTT.

This clonotype showed up many times. The rearrangement uses TRBV7-8 and TRBJ2-7; 9 positions agree with TRBD1. This CDR3 spans 15 amino acids. Germline values: CDR1 SGHVS, CDR2 FQNEAQ. V was pared by 5 bases and J by 2 bases, with 7 bases of the junction left unmatched. In DNA, the CDR3 is TGTGCCAGCAGCGCTCGGGGACAGGGCACCTACGAGCAGTACTTC. Its protein is CASSARGQGTYEQYF. Full variable domain (missing parts from reference TRBV7-8 and TRBJ2-7): GAGVSQSPRYKVAKRGQDVALRCDPISGHVSLFWYQQALGQGPEFLTYFQNEAQLDKSGLPSDRFFAERPEGSVSTLKIQRTQQEDSAVYLCASSARGQGTYEQYFGPGTRLTVT.

Only a few counts were recorded for this clonotype. The chain joins TRBV25-1 to TRBJ2-7; D may be TRBD2 (6 bases). The V end lost 4 bases, the J end lost 3 bases, and 13 bases lay between the germline ends. Germline V gene lookup returns CDR1 MGHDK and CDR2 SYGVNS. The length of the CDR3 is 14 residues. CDR3 sequence: CASSARDLFYEQYF. The CDR3 DNA follows: TGTGCCAGCAGTGCCCGGGACTTATTCTACGAGCAGTACTTC.

This clonotype has a count of ten or more. The CDR3 sequence is CASSFSAGESYEQYF. Written as DNA, the CDR3 is TGTGCCAGCAGTTTTAGCGCGGGTGAAAGCTACGAGCAGTACTTC. This chain links TRBV28 with TRBJ2-7, with a weak D call TRBD2 (5 bases). Germline V gene sequence: CDR1 MDHEN, CDR2 SYDVKM. This CDR3 is 15 amino acids long. V dropped 3 bases and J dropped 3 bases, with 15 bases sitting between them.

This clonotype was seen many times. The J gene is TRBJ1-4, the V gene TRBV6-2 or TRBV6-3, with D tentatively TRBD1 (5 bases). Germline values: CDR1 MNHEY, CDR2 SVGEGT. Trimming pared 5 bases from V and 6 bases from J, leaving 19 bases between. This CDR3 comprises 16 residues. The CDR3 nucleotides read TGTGCCAGCAGTGAAGCGTTGACAGCGTTTTATGAAAAACTGTTTTTT. It translates to CASSEALTAFYEKLFF.

As concerns this clonotype: Possible read error: a much larger clone is one base away. The chain links TRBV11-3 to TRBJ2-1; D gene unclear. The CDR3 runs 14 residues. Per the germline V gene, CDR1 is SGHNT and CDR2 is YENEEA. The CDR3 DNA reads as TGTGCCAGCAGCTCATCTAGAGCCTACAATGAGCGGTTCTTC. As protein: CASSSSRAYNERFF.

This clonotype has ten or more counts. The gene calls are TRBV3-1 and TRBJ1-1; D might be TRBD1 (6 bases). Germline V gene data show CDR1 as LGHDT and CDR2 as YNNKEL (reference sequence). V lost 1 base and J lost 0, with 12 bases in between. CDR3 length: 16 amino acids. DNA of the CDR3: TGTGCCAGCAGCCAAGGGGTCACAGGGATGAACACTGAAGCTTTCTTT. Translating it yields CASSQGVTGMNTEAFF.

This clonotype was recorded a few times. The chain employs TRBV6-1 and TRBJ1-2; D unresolved. Per the germline V gene, CDR1 is MNHNS and CDR2 is SASEGT. The CDR3 contains 14 residues. V was trimmed by 2 bases and J by 8 bases, leaving 15 bases between them. In nucleotides, the CDR3 is TGTGCCAGCAGTGAATTGGGAGGCCCCTACGGCTACACCTTC. Its translation is CASSELGGPYGYTF.

This clonotype was seen a few times. The chain carries TRBV24-1 and TRBJ1-2, with TRBD1 identical over 9 bases. Germline trimming cut 3 bases from V and 8 bases from J; bases unmatched to any gene: 9. This CDR3 is 15 amino acids long. CDR1 and CDR2 from the germline V gene are KGHDR and SFDVKD. The CDR3 region is CATSDAGTGPEGYTF. The CDR3 DNA reads TGTGCCACCAGTGATGCCGGGACAGGGCCCGAGGGCTACACCTTC.

This clonotype has a count of ten or more. The chain uses TRBV3-1 and TRBJ2-5; no reliable D call. Trimming stripped 0 bases from V and 0 bases from J, with 8 bases between. The germline V gene has CDR1 LGHDT and CDR2 YNNKEL (reference sequence). The CDR3 sequence is 15 residues long. The CDR3: CASSQDNANQETQYF. The DNA for the CDR3 is TGTGCCAGCAGCCAAGACAACGCGAACCAAGAGACCCAGTACTTC.

This clonotype was counted many times. The chain joins TRBV28 to TRBJ1-2; the match to TRBD1 covers 8 bases. The CDR3 sequence is 14 residues long. The V gene end was trimmed by 4 bases and the J gene end by 6 bases; junction bases not matched to a gene: 7. Per germline, CDR1 MDHEN and CDR2 SYDVKM. The DNA of the CDR3 is TGTGCCAGCAGTTACGGACAGGGCAGGAATGGCTACACCTTC. Translating it yields CASSYGQGRNGYTF.